This T cell receptor beta chain was sequenced during a study of cytomegalovirus exposure and HLA in healthy donors. The PCR made use of 60 Vbeta and 13 Jbeta primers. The table came from immunoSEQ multiplex PCR; TCRdb's copy has only in-frame clones and leaves some out. The sample holds more than 75,000 clones, over 70% seen once. This CDR3 comprises 13 residues. The germline V gene encodes CDR1 SGHKS and CDR2 YYEKEE (reference sequence). With 4 bases clipped from V and 5 bases from J, the junction kept 3 bases outside the gene matches. Study-wide findings and caveats: Under in vitro conditions, three CMV-associated chains were confirmed as specific for CMV antigens.

As for this clone: Its antigen is not identified.

The rearrangement uses TRBV5-5 and TRBJ1-1; TRBD1 matches 9 bases. This TCR derives from a middle-aged man in good health and CMV-seropositive. The sample comprised PBMCs. This chain's CDR3 is CASSTGGLTEAFF. The CDR3 coding sequence is TGTGCCAGCAGCACAGGGGGCTTGACTGAAGCTTTCTTT.